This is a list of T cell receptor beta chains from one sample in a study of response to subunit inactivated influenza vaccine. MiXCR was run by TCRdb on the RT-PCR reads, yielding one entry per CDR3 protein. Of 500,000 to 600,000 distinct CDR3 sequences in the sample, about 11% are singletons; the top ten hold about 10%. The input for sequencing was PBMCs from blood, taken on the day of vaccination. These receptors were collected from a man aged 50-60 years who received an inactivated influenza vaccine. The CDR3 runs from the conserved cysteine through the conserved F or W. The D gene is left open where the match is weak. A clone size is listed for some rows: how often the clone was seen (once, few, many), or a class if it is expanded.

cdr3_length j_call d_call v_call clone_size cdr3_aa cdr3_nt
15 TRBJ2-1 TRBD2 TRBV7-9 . CASSLAAGVWDEQFF TGTGCCAGCAGCTTAGCAGCGGGAGTTTGGGATGAGCAGTTCTTC
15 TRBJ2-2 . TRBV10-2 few CASSDRGRSAGELFF TGCGCCAGCAGTGATCGGGGGCGCTCAGCCGGGGAGCTGTTTTTT
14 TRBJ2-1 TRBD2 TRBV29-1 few CSARTSGFYNEQFF TGCAGCGCCCGGACTAGCGGGTTTTACAATGAGCAGTTCTTC
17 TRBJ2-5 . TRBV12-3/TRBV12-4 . CASSLAMTGGARETQYF TGTGCCAGCAGTTTAGCTATGACCGGAGGGGCTCGAGAGACCCAGTACTTC
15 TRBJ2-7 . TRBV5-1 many CASSTTGGNDYEQYF TGCGCCAGCAGCACCACGGGGGGCAACGACTACGAGCAGTACTTC
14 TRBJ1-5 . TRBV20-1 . CSASWGGSNQPQHF TGCAGTGCTAGCTGGGGAGGGTCCAATCAGCCCCAGCATTTT
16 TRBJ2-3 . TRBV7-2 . CASSKGVGRRTDTQYF TGTGCCAGCAGCAAAGGTGTGGGACGGCGCACAGATACGCAGTATTTT
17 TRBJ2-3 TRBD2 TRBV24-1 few CATSGLAGGGGTDTQYF TGTGCCACCAGTGGGCTAGCGGGAGGGGGGGGCACAGATACGCAGTATTTT
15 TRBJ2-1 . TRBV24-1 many CATSDALRGFDEQFF TGTGCCACCAGTGATGCCCTTCGAGGCTTCGATGAGCAGTTCTTC
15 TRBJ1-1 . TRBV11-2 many CASSFGRLSDTEAFF TGTGCCAGCAGCTTCGGCAGGTTAAGTGACACTGAAGCTTTCTTT
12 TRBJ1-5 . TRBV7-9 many CASSLGLQPQHF TGTGCCAGCAGCTTGGGTTTACAGCCCCAGCATTTT
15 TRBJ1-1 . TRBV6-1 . CASSQVQGRSTEAFF TGTGCCAGCAGCCAAGTCCAGGGGAGGAGCACTGAAGCTTTCTTT
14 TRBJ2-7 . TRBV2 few CASSGTPTKGEQYF TGTGCCAGCAGCGGGACTCCTACCAAGGGCGAGCAGTACTTC
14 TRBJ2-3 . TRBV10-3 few CAIKGEAYTDTQYF TGTGCCATCAAGGGGGAGGCTTATACAGATACGCAGTATTTT
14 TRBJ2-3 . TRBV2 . CASSTLTSTDTQYF TGTGCCAGCAGCACATTAACTAGCACAGATACGCAGTATTTT
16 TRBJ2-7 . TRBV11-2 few CASSSTGGGISYEQYF TGTGCCAGCAGCAGCACAGGGGGGGGGATCTCCTACGAGCAGTACTTC
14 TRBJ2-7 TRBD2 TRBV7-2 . CASSLGLTIYEQYF TGTGCCAGCAGCTTGGGACTAACTATCTACGAGCAGTACTTC
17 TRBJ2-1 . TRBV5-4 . CASSLSGRGSRYNEQFF TGTGCCAGCAGCTTGTCTGGACGGGGATCTAGGTACAATGAGCAGTTCTTC
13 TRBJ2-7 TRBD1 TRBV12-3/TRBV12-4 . CASTSTGSYEHYF TGTGCCAGCACTTCGACAGGGTCCTACGAGCATTACTTC
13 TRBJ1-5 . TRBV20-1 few CSVQGSSNQPQHF TGCAGTGTGCAGGGTAGTAGCAATCAGCCCCAGCATTTT
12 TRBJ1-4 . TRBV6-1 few CASSALLEKLFF TGTGCCAGCAGTGCGCTGTTAGAAAAACTGTTTTTT
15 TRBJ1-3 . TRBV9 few CASSVAGRAGNTIYF TGTGCCAGCAGCGTAGCTGGCAGGGCTGGAAACACCATATATTTT
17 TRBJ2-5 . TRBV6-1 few CASTSTPTGNLEETQYF TGTGCCAGCACCTCTACCCCAACCGGGAATCTAGAAGAGACCCAGTACTTC
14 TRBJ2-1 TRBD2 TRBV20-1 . CSARNGLAPNEQFF TGCAGTGCCAGGAACGGACTAGCGCCCAATGAGCAGTTCTTC
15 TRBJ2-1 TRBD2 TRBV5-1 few CASSPTSGGFNEQFF TGCGCCAGCAGCCCTACTAGCGGGGGATTCAATGAGCAGTTCTTC
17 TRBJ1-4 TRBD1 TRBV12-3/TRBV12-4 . CASSHRQGIRVLEKLFF TGTGCCAGCAGCCACCGACAGGGTATTAGGGTCCTTGAAAAACTGTTTTTT
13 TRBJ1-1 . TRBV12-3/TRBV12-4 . CASRGQGGTEAFF TGTGCCAGCAGGGGGCAGGGTGGCACTGAAGCTTTCTTT
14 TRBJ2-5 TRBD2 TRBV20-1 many CSARDRGVQETQYF TGCAGTGCTAGAGATCGGGGGGTACAAGAGACCCAGTACTTC